This entry concerns a single T cell receptor beta chain. What it binds is not known. These data belong to a study of shared clonotypes between healthy human individuals. Study findings and constraints: Approximately 5.4% of naive CD4 clonotypes were common to several donors.

This CDR3 contains 14 residues. With 4 bases removed from V and 2 bases from J, the gap between germline ends came to 12 bases. The germline CDR1 and CDR2 sequences are LNHNV and YYDKDF (reference sequence). In the naive CD8 group, cells lacked CD45RO and were positively selected for CCR7, so terminally differentiated effector memory CD45RA+ cells were left out. Generated by immunoSEQ multiplex PCR, the TCRdb table keeps only in-frame clones and is missing some. The table includes millions of clones, about 92% detected once. The rearrangement joins TRBV15 to TRBJ2-7; D may be TRBD2 (6 bases). The receptor was derived from a man between 18 and 35 years old in good health. Some clones in this sample may be carry-over from other donors' samples. The sample was naive CD8+ T cells from PBMCs. The CDR3 loop reads CATSTRDSPYEQYF. The CDR3 bases are TGTGCCACCAGCACCCGGGACTCTCCCTACGAGCAGTACTTC.